Listed here are 19 T cell receptor beta chains from one sample, sequenced in a study of chemoradiotherapy in HPV16-positive cancers. The table came from immunoSEQ multiplex PCR; TCRdb's copy has only in-frame clones and leaves some out. The table includes fewer than 1,500 clones, over 90% detected once. Sequencing used tumor tissue, obtained from a patient who underwent chemoradiotherapy. These receptor sequences come from a human donor with HPV-associated anogenital cancer.

The chain links TRBV10-1 to TRBJ2-7; D is uncertain. Germline lookup yields CDR1 WNHNN and CDR2 SYGVQD (reference sequence). The CDR3 is 13 residues long. The V and J ends lost 0 bases and 9 bases respectively, with 12 bases between them. CDR3 sequence: CASSESIEFGQYF. CDR3 coding DNA: TGCGCCAGCAGTGAGTCGATTGAGTTTGGGCAGTACTTC.

The sample holds a few counts of this clone. The chain uses TRBV2 and TRBJ1-2; D remains ambiguous. The V gene lost 4 bases and the J gene lost 0 bases, with 6 bases spanning the gap. Germline loops: CDR1 SNHLY, CDR2 FYNNEI. This CDR3 contains 13 residues. The CDR3 sequence is CASSGRTNYGYTF. The CDR3 region has the DNA TGTGCCAGCAGTGGCAGGACTAACTATGGCTACACCTTC.

The V and J genes are TRBV6-6 and TRBJ2-1; D possibly corresponds to TRBD1 (6 bases). The germline CDR1 and CDR2 sequences are MNHNY and SVGAGI (reference sequence). V was shortened by 6 bases and J by 5 bases, with 20 bases between the two germline ends. This CDR3 has 16 residues. The CDR3 DNA is TGTGCCAGCAGCTCACGGGGACACGGGTACAACAATGAGCAGTTCTTC. This sequence encodes CASSSRGHGYNNEQFF.

The gene calls are TRBV2 and TRBJ2-7; D perhaps matches TRBD2 (5 bases). Germline V gene data show CDR1 as SNHLY and CDR2 as FYNNEI. This CDR3 comprises 11 residues. Trimming removed 6 bases from V and 7 bases from J, with 10 bases in between. CDR3 nucleotides: TGTGCCAGCAGAAGGACTGTAGAGCAGTACTTC. Protein sequence: CASRRTVEQYF.

The chain joins TRBV7-9 to TRBJ1-4; D is perhaps TRBD1 (6 bases). The CDR3 consists of 14 residues. The ends were cut back, 1 base at V and 7 bases at J, with 10 bases in the middle. CDR1 SEHNR and CDR2 FQNEAQ come from the germline V gene (reference sequence). CDR3 DNA: TGTGCCAGCAGCTTAGTGGGGGCGCGTGAAAAACTGTTTTTT. This translates into CASSLVGAREKLFF.

This chain links TRBV11-3 with TRBJ1-3; TRBD1 agrees at 7 bases. Germline CDR1 and CDR2: SGHNT and YENEEA. Germline trimming cut 4 bases from V and 0 bases from J; bases unmatched to any gene: 9. This CDR3 spans 17 amino acids. Here the CDR3 DNA reads TGTGCCAGCAGCTCCAGGGGACAGAGCAGCTCTGGAAACACCATATATTTT. It yields the protein CASSSRGQSSSGNTIYF.

V is TRBV7-8 and J is TRBJ2-7; D is unclear. Germline CDR1 and CDR2: SGHVS and FQNEAQ. Trimming pared 1 base from V and 3 bases from J, leaving 7 bases between. CDR3 length: 13 amino acids. Here the CDR3 DNA reads TGTGCCAGCAGCTTAGTTCAGTTCTACGAGCAGTACTTC. It translates to CASSLVQFYEQYF.

The J gene is TRBJ2-5, the V gene TRBV19; 10 bases agree with TRBD1. The CDR3 loop spans 16 amino acids. Germline-derived CDR1 and CDR2 are LNHDA and SQIVND (reference sequence). The J segment lost 5 bases and the V segment lost 4 bases, leaving 10 bases of the junction unmatched. CDR3 in amino acids: CASSTRDRGIGETQYF. The CDR3, as DNA: TGTGCCAGTAGTACCCGGGACAGGGGAATTGGCGAGACCCAGTACTTC.

The CDR3 sequence: CAWSVQVLTDTQYF. CDR3 DNA: TGTGCCTGGAGTGTGCAGGTACTGACAGATACGCAGTATTTT. This sequence joins TRBV30 and TRBJ2-3; no definite D call. Germline V gene sequence: CDR1 GTSNPN, CDR2 SVGIG (reference sequence). V lost 0 bases, J lost 3 bases, and 10 bases lay in between. CDR3 length: 14 residues.

This rearrangement joins TRBV7-9 to TRBJ1-2; D remains unclear. V lost 1 base to trimming and J lost 5 bases, with 5 bases between them. The CDR3 extends over 12 amino acids. Germline CDR1 reads SEHNR; CDR2 reads FQNEAQ (reference sequence). Here the CDR3 DNA reads TGTGCCAGCAGCTTAGGCGGATATGGCTACACCTTC. Translation gives CASSLGGYGYTF.

The V call is TRBV7-9, the J call TRBJ1-1; unclear D gene. This CDR3 spans 14 amino acids. V was cut by 0 bases and J by 5 bases, with 10 bases left in between. Germline loops: CDR1 SEHNR, CDR2 FQNEAQ (reference sequence). CDR3 loop: CASSLALLKTEAFF. CDR3 nucleotides: TGTGCCAGCAGCTTAGCGCTCCTAAAGACTGAAGCTTTCTTT.

The rearrangement uses TRBV6-5 and TRBJ2-7, with D perhaps matching TRBD2 (6 bases). There are 14 residues in the CDR3. The germline CDR1 and CDR2 sequences are MNHEY and SVGAGI. V was shortened by 4 bases and J by 6 bases, with 16 bases between the two germline ends. Here the CDR3 DNA reads TGTGCCAGCAGTTCCCCCCGGGGGTTAATCGAGCAGTACTTC. Its translation: CASSSPRGLIEQYF.

The rearrangement joins TRBV18 to TRBJ1-2; D is ambiguous. Germline V gene sequence: CDR1 KGHSH, CDR2 LQKENI. V gave up 0 bases and J gave up 2 bases, with 4 bases separating them. CDR3 length: 13 residues. The CDR3 here is CASSPPGNYGYTF. DNA of the CDR3: TGTGCCAGCTCACCACCGGGAAACTATGGCTACACCTTC.

V is TRBV25-1 and J is TRBJ2-5; D gene uncertain. There are 14 residues in the CDR3. V was cut by 4 bases and J by 3 bases, with 12 bases left in between. Germline loops: CDR1 MGHDK, CDR2 SYGVNS. The CDR3 nucleotides read TGTGCCAGCAGTGCTCTAGGGAATAAAGAGACCCAGTACTTC. Protein: CASSALGNKETQYF.

The chain carries TRBV27 and TRBJ2-7; 8 nucleotides align to TRBD1. CDR3 size: 15 residues. Germline-derived CDR1 and CDR2 are MNHEY and SMNVEV (reference sequence). J gave up 0 bases and V 8 bases, and 9 bases lay outside the gene matches. CDR3 DNA sequence: TGTGCCAGCGGACAGGGCCCCTCTAGCTCCTACGAGCAGTACTTC. As protein: CASGQGPSSSYEQYF.

V is TRBV6-1 and J is TRBJ1-1; 7 bases are a match to TRBD1. J lost 7 bases, V lost 8 bases, and 10 bases had no gene match. Germline values: CDR1 MNHNS, CDR2 SASEGT. The CDR3 length is 13 residues. CDR3 in amino acids: CASERTGGYEAFF. CDR3 coding DNA: TGTGCCAGCGAGCGGACAGGAGGTTATGAAGCTTTCTTT.

The chain uses TRBV4-3 and TRBJ2-5, with TRBD2 identical over 11 bases. The germline V gene encodes CDR1 LGHNA and CDR2 YSLEER. CDR3 length: 16 amino acids. V lost 3 bases to trimming and J lost 4 bases; unmatched junction nucleotides: 7. CDR3 DNA sequence: TGCGCCAGCAGCCAGGGATTAGCGGGGGGGCCAGAGACCCAGTACTTC. It is translated as CASSQGLAGGPETQYF.

The chain is built from TRBV30 and TRBJ1-4; D remains ambiguous. The CDR3 runs 11 residues. V shed 5 bases and J shed 7 bases, with 8 bases lying between them. CDR1 and CDR2 from the germline V gene are GTSNPN and SVGIG (reference sequence). The CDR3 sequence: CAWGRGEKLFF. Here the CDR3 DNA reads TGTGCCTGGGGGCGAGGTGAAAAACTGTTTTTT. The entire variable domain, with the rest obtained from reference TRBV30 and TRBJ1-4, is as follows: SQTIHQWPATLVQPVGSPLSLECTVEGTSNPNLYWYRQAAGRGLQLLFYSVGIGQISSEVPQNLSASRPQDRQFILSSKKLLLSDSGFYLCAWGRGEKLFFGSGTQLSVL.

The chain employs TRBV5-1 and TRBJ1-1; D not certain. V dropped 4 bases and J dropped 1 base, with 8 bases sitting between them. Looked up from germline, CDR1 is SGHRS and CDR2 is YFSETQ. This CDR3 contains 13 residues. The DNA of the CDR3 is TGCGCCAGCAGCCCGGTACCGAACACTGAAGCTTTCTTT. It is translated as CASSPVPNTEAFF.